Here is one TCR beta chain with its context. Its antigen remains unidentified. The assay was immunoSEQ multiplex PCR, and TCRdb's table has in-frame clones only and misses some. Here the sample spans over 45,000 clones, 95% to 98% being singletons. The sample belongs to a study of siplizumab effects on memory and regulatory T cells. Study-level points and caveats: A small minority of alloreactive clones were mapped to unstimulated subsets. The study found that siplizumab significantly reduced alloreactive sequences traceable to unstimulated CD4+ memory cells. Proliferating CD4+ or CD8+ clones, roughly 75-97% of them, lacked an assignable naive or memory phenotype. Confirmatory evidence of suppressive function in proliferating siplizumab-culture Tregs was not obtained.

Germline CDR1 reads MNHNS; CDR2 reads SASEGT. This CDR3 comprises 13 residues. Trimming cost V 6 bases and J 2 bases, with 11 bases left between them. The rearrangement links TRBV6-1 to TRBJ2-7, with D perhaps TRBD1 or TRBD2 (5 bases each). This TCR was sampled from a human donor in good health. Sequences were obtained from naive CD8+ T cells sorted from blood. The CDR3 reads CASSEGRTYEQYF. CDR3 DNA: TGTGCCAGCAGCGAGGGACGGACCTACGAGCAGTACTTC.